Presented here are 26 T cell receptor beta chains from one specimen sequenced in a study of T-cell memory formation after mild COVID-19. TCRdb redid the calling of the 5' RACE reads with MiXCR, one entry per CDR3 protein. The data show under 250,000 distinct CDR3 sequences, about 10% seen once. Sequencing was performed on PBMCs or a T cell subset sorted from them (not recorded which). The source is a man between 18 and 35 years old who had mild COVID-19 (a few samples of this study predate the infection). Cell type and time point are not known.

This clonotype was counted at least ten times. The chain has TRBV9 and TRBJ2-5, with 7 positions matching TRBD1. Germline V lookup: CDR1 SGDLS, CDR2 YYNGEE. V lost 0 bases to trimming and J lost 4 bases; unmatched junction nucleotides: 12. The CDR3 is made up of 17 amino acids. CDR3 in amino acids: CASSVATGTDLGETQYF. CDR3 bases: TGTGCCAGCAGCGTAGCTACGGGGACAGATCTTGGAGAGACCCAGTACTTC.

The chain is built from TRBV12-3 or TRBV12-4 and TRBJ1-1; 11 bases match TRBD1. The V segment lost 4 bases and the J segment 5 bases; nucleotides outside the gene matches: 9. The CDR3 runs to 16 residues. The CDR3 sequence: CASSYGTGGHGTEAFF. The CDR3 DNA follows: TGTGCCAGCAGTTATGGGACAGGGGGGCATGGAACTGAAGCTTTCTTT.

This sequence joins TRBV6-6 and TRBJ1-4; 9 nucleotides align to TRBD1. The CDR3 has 13 residues. Germline loops: CDR1 MNHNY, CDR2 SVGAGI (reference sequence). Losses at the gene ends were 7 bases for V and 8 bases for J; bases not matched to a gene: 5. CDR3 sequence (DNA): TGTGCCAGCAACCACGGGACAGGGGAAAAACTGTTTTTT. It translates to CASNHGTGEKLFF.

V and J are TRBV5-1 and TRBJ2-2, with 14 bases fitting TRBD2. The germline V gene encodes CDR1 SGHRS and CDR2 YFSETQ. The CDR3 length is 16 residues. V shed 3 bases, J shed 6 bases, and the junction held 4 bases outside the gene matches. CDR3: CASSSGLAGGSGELFF. In DNA form, the CDR3 reads TGCGCCAGCAGCTCTGGACTAGCGGGGGGATCCGGGGAGCTGTTTTTT.

DNA for the CDR3: TGTGCCAGCAGCTTAAGTCTGACGAACACCGGGGAGCTGTTTTTT. Protein: CASSLSLTNTGELFF. The chain is built from TRBV7-3 and TRBJ2-2; D is unclear. The CDR3 has 15 residues. Germline lookup yields CDR1 SGHTA and CDR2 FQGTGA. The V end was cut by 1 base, the J end by 0 bases, with 6 bases between. Complete variable domain (other parts from reference TRBV7-3 and TRBJ2-2): GAGVSQTPSNKVTEKGKYVELRCDPISGHTALYWYRQSLGQGPEFLIYFQGTGAADDSGLPNDRFFAVRPEGSVSTLKIQRTERGDSAVYLCASSLSLTNTGELFFGEGSRLTVL.

The chain recombines TRBV12-3 or TRBV12-4 with TRBJ2-4; a weak D match, TRBD1 (6 bases). V was shortened by 7 bases and J by 3 bases, with 13 bases between the two germline ends. The CDR3 is 14 residues long. In nucleotides, the CDR3 is TGTGCCAGCAATTTTCAGGGGAACAAAAACATTCAGTACTTC. It yields the protein CASNFQGNKNIQYF.

The chain couples TRBV18 to TRBJ2-2, with a possible D match to TRBD2 (5 bases). Trimming took 2 bases from V and 0 from J, leaving 7 bases between them. The germline V gene encodes CDR1 KGHSH and CDR2 LQKENI. The CDR3 contains 15 residues. The CDR3 sequence: CASSPRGPNTGELFF. DNA for the CDR3: TGTGCCAGCTCACCAAGAGGGCCGAACACCGGGGAGCTGTTTTTT.

This clonotype was counted only a few times. This rearrangement joins TRBV7-2 to TRBJ1-1; D is unclear. Per the germline V gene, CDR1 is SGHTA and CDR2 is FQGNSA. The CDR3 totals 14 residues. The V and J ends lost 0 bases and 4 bases respectively, with 9 bases between them. CDR3 amino acids: CASSLAQAFTEAFF. The CDR3 nucleotides are TGTGCCAGCAGCTTAGCACAAGCGTTCACTGAAGCTTTCTTT. The full variable domain, rest sourced from reference TRBV7-2 and TRBJ1-1, is GAGVSQSPSNKVTEKGKDVELRCDPISGHTALYWYRQSLGQGLEFLIYFQGNSAPDKSGLPSDRFSAERTGGSVSTLTIQRTQQEDSAVYLCASSLAQAFTEAFFGQGTRLTVV.

This chain connects TRBV20-1 to TRBJ1-1; no firm D call. V gave up 1 base and J gave up 7 bases, with 13 bases separating them. The CDR3 consists of 13 residues. Looked up from germline, CDR1 is DFQATT and CDR2 is SNEGSKA (reference sequence). The CDR3 region is CSARAPAGVEAFF. CDR3 DNA: TGCAGTGCTAGAGCGCCCGCCGGTGTTGAAGCTTTCTTT.

The table lists this clonotype with a few counts. The chain employs TRBV9 and TRBJ2-1; no reliable D call. V was trimmed by 4 bases and J by 10 bases, leaving 15 bases between them. The CDR3 contains 13 residues. The germline gives CDR1 SGDLS, CDR2 YYNGEE. In nucleotides, the CDR3 is TGTGCCAGCAGCCCCGAGGTTATGCTGGAGCAGTTCTTC. It codes for CASSPEVMLEQFF.

The table lists this clonotype with a few counts. V gene TRBV5-1 combines with J gene TRBJ2-7; either TRBD1 or TRBD2 may fit D (6 bases each). CDR1 and CDR2 from the germline V gene are SGHRS and YFSETQ. The CDR3 is made up of 14 amino acids. Trimming removed 3 bases from V and 3 bases from J, with 13 bases in between. The CDR3 loop reads CASSSEGVGYEQYV. The CDR3 region has the DNA TGCGCCAGCAGCTCGGAGGGGGTTGGCTACGAGCAGTACGTC.

This clonotype was recorded a few times. This chain connects TRBV6-2 or TRBV6-3 to TRBJ1-6; weak D call: TRBD1 (5 bases). The CDR3 runs 13 residues. Trimming pared 7 bases from V and 8 bases from J, leaving 12 bases between. Per germline, CDR1 MNHEY and CDR2 SVGEGT. The CDR3 protein is CASTSVGDSPLHF. The DNA for the CDR3 is TGTGCCAGCACCTCCGTGGGGGATTCACCCCTCCACTTT.

This clonotype has only a few counts. CDR3 nucleotides: TGTGCCAGCAGCTTACAGGGGGGGGATACCGGGGAGCTGTTTTTT. Protein product: CASSLQGGDTGELFF. The chain has TRBV7-2 and TRBJ2-2, with D possibly being TRBD1 or TRBD2 (7 bases each). V lost 2 bases and J lost 5, with 12 bases in between. CDR3 size: 15 residues. The germline CDR1 and CDR2 sequences are SGHTA and FQGNSA.

The genes are TRBV7-2 and TRBJ1-2; the D gene is possibly TRBD1 (5 bases). Germline CDR1 is SGHTA and CDR2 is FQGNSA. The CDR3 is 15 residues long. Trimming took 5 bases from V and 2 from J, leaving 15 bases between them. The CDR3 DNA sequence: TGTGCCAGCAGCCAGGGTGGTGGGGTGAACTATGGCTACACCTTC. Translation gives CASSQGGGVNYGYTF.

This clonotype was recorded a few times. This sequence joins TRBV29-1 and TRBJ2-1; D possibly corresponds to TRBD2 (6 bases). Germline CDR1 reads SQVTM; CDR2 reads ANQGSEA. This CDR3 region has 13 residues. The germline V and J ends were trimmed by 3 bases and 0 bases, with 6 bases remaining between them. The CDR3, as DNA: TGCAGCGTTGAGGAGGGCTCCTACAATGAGCAGTTCTTC. Residues: CSVEEGSYNEQFF.

The V gene is TRBV6-1, the J gene TRBJ1-2; D is perhaps TRBD1 (5 bases). Trimming shortened V by 7 bases and J by 0 bases, and 9 bases separated the two germline ends. The CDR3 consists of 13 residues. Germline assignment: CDR1 MNHNS and CDR2 SASEGT. CDR3 amino acids: CASMDTANYGYTF. CDR3 coding DNA: TGTGCCAGCATGGACACGGCTAACTATGGCTACACCTTC.

In this sample, this clonotype turned up a few times. V usage is TRBV3-1 and J usage is TRBJ2-1, with no clear D. Germline CDR1 is LGHDT and CDR2 is YNNKEL (reference sequence). The CDR3 sequence is 13 residues long. The V gene lost 8 bases and the J gene lost 6 bases, with 14 bases spanning the gap. This CDR3 is CASGGPQANEQFF. The CDR3 DNA reads TGTGCCAGCGGTGGGCCCCAGGCCAATGAGCAGTTCTTC.

This chain's CDR3 is CAIAPGGANEKLFF. As DNA, the CDR3 is TGTGCCATCGCCCCGGGGGGGGCTAATGAAAAACTGTTTTTT. This sequence joins TRBV10-3 and TRBJ1-4, with D possibly matching TRBD1 (5 bases). V was cut by 8 bases and J by 3 bases, with 13 bases left in between. The germline gives CDR1 ENHRY, CDR2 SYGVKD. This CDR3 comprises 14 residues.

This clonotype came up a few times. This sequence joins TRBV7-2 and TRBJ1-5; tentative D call: TRBD1 (5 bases). Trimming pared 2 bases from V and 4 bases from J, leaving 18 bases between. The CDR3 has 17 amino acids. The germline CDR1 and CDR2 sequences are SGHTA and FQGNSA. The DNA for the CDR3 is TGTGCCAGCAGCTTACACGGGCAGGGAGGGAGGAATCAGCCCCAGCATTTT. It specifies CASSLHGQGGRNQPQHF. Full variable domain (missing parts from reference TRBV7-2 and TRBJ1-5): GAGVSQSPSNKVTEKGKDVELRCDPISGHTALYWYRQSLGQGLEFLIYFQGNSAPDKSGLPSDRFSAERTGGSVSTLTIQRTQQEDSAVYLCASSLHGQGGRNQPQHFGDGTRLSIL.

This clonotype has just a few counts. V is TRBV5-1 and J is TRBJ2-7, with 8 bases that match TRBD1. The CDR3 contains 13 residues. CDR1 and CDR2 from the germline V gene are SGHRS and YFSETQ. The ends lost 5 bases at V and 3 bases at J; junction bases unmatched: 4. CDR3 protein: CASRRDRIYEQYF. The CDR3, as DNA: TGCGCCAGCAGAAGGGACAGGATCTACGAGCAGTACTTC.

The V gene is TRBV10-3, the J gene TRBJ2-3; 7 bases align to TRBD1. In germline, CDR1 is ENHRY, CDR2 SYGVKD. V gave up 0 bases and J gave up 7 bases; unmatched junction bases: 1. The CDR3 loop spans 13 amino acids. This chain's CDR3 is CAISESQGNTQYF. The CDR3 DNA is TGTGCCATCAGTGAGTCACAGGGGAATACGCAGTATTTT.

CDR3 in DNA: TGTGCCAGCAGTTTAGCGCGGCAGGGCGGTTCACCCCTCCACTTT. This sequence encodes CASSLARQGGSPLHF. The chain combines TRBV12-3 or TRBV12-4 with TRBJ1-6; D is perhaps TRBD1 (5 bases). The CDR3 is 15 amino acids. Trimming took 0 bases from V and 9 from J, leaving 12 bases between them.

The CDR3 DNA is TGTGCCAGCAGCGCGACGGACTGGTCCTACGAGCAGTACTTC. Its translation: CASSATDWSYEQYF. The V call is TRBV9, the J call TRBJ2-7; a possible D gene is TRBD2 (5 bases). The V and J ends lost 3 bases and 1 base respectively, with 11 bases between them. The CDR3 loop spans 14 amino acids. Germline lookup yields CDR1 SGDLS and CDR2 YYNGEE.

This clonotype was counted only a few times. The chain combines TRBV27 with TRBJ2-4; D unresolved. CDR1 is MNHEY, CDR2 SMNVEV, per germline (reference sequence). The V end lost 6 bases, the J end lost 6 bases, and 15 bases lay between the germline ends. The CDR3 consists of 14 residues. This CDR3 reads CASSYGPTPNIQYF. CDR3 sequence (DNA): TGTGCCAGCAGCTACGGACCGACGCCAAACATTCAGTACTTC.

The V gene is TRBV28, the J gene TRBJ2-3; 8 nucleotides match TRBD1. The length of the CDR3 is 16 residues. Germline V gene sequence: CDR1 MDHEN, CDR2 SYDVKM. The J segment lost 5 bases and the V segment lost 6 bases, leaving 13 bases of the junction unmatched. CDR3 bases: TGTGCCAGCAGCCCCCGGGGGCAGGGGGCACTAGATACGCAGTATTTT. Encoded protein: CASSPRGQGALDTQYF.

This clonotype has only a few counts. The chain joins TRBV5-1 to TRBJ2-2, with 7 nucleotides matching TRBD2. Germline CDR1 reads SGHRS; CDR2 reads YFSETQ. This CDR3 has 14 amino acids. Unmatched junction bases numbered 5, after V lost 7 bases and J lost 2 bases. CDR3 residues: CASLGLSNTGELFF. CDR3 coding DNA: TGCGCCAGCCTGGGACTATCAAACACCGGGGAGCTGTTTTTT.